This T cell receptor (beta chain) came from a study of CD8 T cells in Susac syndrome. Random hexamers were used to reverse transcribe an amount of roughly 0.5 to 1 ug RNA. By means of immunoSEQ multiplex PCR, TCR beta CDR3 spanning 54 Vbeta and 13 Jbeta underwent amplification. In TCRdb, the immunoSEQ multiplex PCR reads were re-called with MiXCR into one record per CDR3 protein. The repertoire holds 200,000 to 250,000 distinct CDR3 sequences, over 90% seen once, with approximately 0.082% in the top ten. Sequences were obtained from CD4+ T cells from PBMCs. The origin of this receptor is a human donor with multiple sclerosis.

The CDR3: CSVLLNTEAFF. CDR3 in DNA: TGCAGCGTTTTACTGAACACTGAAGCTTTCTTT. V is TRBV29-1 and J is TRBJ1-1; D unclear. Germline V gene sequence: CDR1 SQVTM, CDR2 ANQGSEA. The ends were cut back, 5 bases at V and 0 bases at J, with 4 bases in the middle. The CDR3 contains 11 residues.